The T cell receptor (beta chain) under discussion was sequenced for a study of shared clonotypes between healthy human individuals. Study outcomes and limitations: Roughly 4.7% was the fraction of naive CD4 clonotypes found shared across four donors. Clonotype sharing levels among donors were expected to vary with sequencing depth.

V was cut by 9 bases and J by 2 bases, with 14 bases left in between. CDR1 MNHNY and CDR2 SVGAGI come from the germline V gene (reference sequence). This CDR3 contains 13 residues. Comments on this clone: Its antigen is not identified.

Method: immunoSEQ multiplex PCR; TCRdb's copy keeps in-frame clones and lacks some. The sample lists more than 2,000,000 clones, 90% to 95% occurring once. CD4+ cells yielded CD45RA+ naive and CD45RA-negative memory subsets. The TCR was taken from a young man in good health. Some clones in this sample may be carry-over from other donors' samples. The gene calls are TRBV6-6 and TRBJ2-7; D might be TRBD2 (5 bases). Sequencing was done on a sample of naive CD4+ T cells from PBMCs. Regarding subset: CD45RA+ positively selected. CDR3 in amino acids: CASNTLDAYEQYF. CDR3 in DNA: TGTGCCAGTAACACACTAGACGCCTACGAGCAGTACTTC.